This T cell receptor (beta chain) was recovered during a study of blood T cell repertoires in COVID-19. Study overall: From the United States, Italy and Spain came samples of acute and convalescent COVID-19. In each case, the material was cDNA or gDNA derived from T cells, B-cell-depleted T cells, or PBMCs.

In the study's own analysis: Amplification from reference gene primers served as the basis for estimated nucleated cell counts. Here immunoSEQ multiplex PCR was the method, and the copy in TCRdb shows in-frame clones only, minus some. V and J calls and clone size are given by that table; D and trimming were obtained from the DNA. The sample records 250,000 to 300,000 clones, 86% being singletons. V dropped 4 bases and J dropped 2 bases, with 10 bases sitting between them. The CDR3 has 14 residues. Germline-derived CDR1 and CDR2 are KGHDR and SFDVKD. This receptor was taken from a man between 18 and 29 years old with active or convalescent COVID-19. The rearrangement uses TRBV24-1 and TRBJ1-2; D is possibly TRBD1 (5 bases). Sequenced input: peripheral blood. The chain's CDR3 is CATSEPDRNYGYTF. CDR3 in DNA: TGTGCCACCAGTGAACCCGACAGAAACTATGGCTACACCTTC.